This T cell receptor (beta chain) derives from a study of cytomegalovirus exposure and HLA in healthy donors. Whole-study context: A subsequent analysis reported that the 100 to 150 validation repertoires were produced on the same platform that had also been used for the approximately 710 first-cohort repertoires.

This CDR3 has 15 amino acids. The V gene's germline CDR1 is PRHDT and CDR2 FYEKMQ (reference sequence). The V gene lost 2 bases and the J gene lost 4 bases, with 14 bases spanning the gap. The assay was immunoSEQ multiplex PCR, and TCRdb's table has in-frame clones only and misses some. The sample has roughly 130,000 clones, around 85% seen once. Broader study findings: It was reported that the classifier diagnosed cytomegalovirus status with high specificity and sensitivity in both the original and validation cohorts. There were 150 to 200 TCR beta chains listed as cytomegalovirus-associated.

For this clone: Its cognate antigen is unknown.

The chain couples TRBV13 to TRBJ1-1; maybe TRBD1 (5 bases). This sequence originates from a man between 18 and 29 years old in good health and CMV-seronegative. Specimen: PBMCs. The CDR3 reads CASSLRRQFITEAFF. CDR3 coding DNA: TGTGCCAGCAGCTTAAGGCGACAGTTTATCACTGAAGCTTTCTTT. Full variable domain (missing parts from reference TRBV13 and TRBJ1-1): AAGVIQSPRHLIKEKRETATLKCYPIPRHDTVYWYQQGPGQDPQFLISFYEKMQSDKGSIPDRFSAQQFSDYHSELNMSSLELGDSALYFCASSLRRQFITEAFFGQGTRLTVV.